Listed here are 20 T cell receptor beta chains from one sample, sequenced in a study of PD-1 blockade in classical Hodgkin lymphoma. No patient escaped relapse after autologous stem cell transplantation, and brentuximab vedotin exposure varied. TCRdb keeps only in-frame clones here, not all; method: immunoSEQ multiplex PCR. The sample shows 90,000 to 100,000 clones, roughly 92% of them seen only once. Sample: peripheral blood mononuclear cells (PBMCs), taken at baseline. All receptors derive from a human donor with classical Hodgkin lymphoma.

V and J are TRBV6-5 and TRBJ2-2; D possibly matches TRBD1 or TRBD2 (5 bases each). The V gene's germline CDR1 is MNHEY and CDR2 SVGAGI. The CDR3 is made up of 15 amino acids. V shed 6 bases and J shed 6 bases, with 17 bases lying between them. This chain's CDR3 is CASRRLGRGAGELFF. Written as DNA, the CDR3 is TGTGCCAGCAGACGACTGGGGAGAGGGGCCGGGGAGCTGTTTTTT.

V and J are TRBV5-1 and TRBJ1-4; D is undetermined. Germline CDR1 SGHRS, CDR2 YFSETQ. This CDR3 has 16 amino acids. The V and J ends lost 4 bases and 0 bases respectively, with 13 bases between them. Written as DNA, the CDR3 is TGCGCCAGCAGCCCACTGGGCCCGGCAACTAATGAAAAACTGTTTTTT. Its protein product is CASSPLGPATNEKLFF. Drawing the rest from reference TRBV5-1 and TRBJ1-4, the complete variable domain is KAGVTQTPRYLIKTRGQQVTLSCSPISGHRSVSWYQQTPGQGLQFLFEYFSETQRNKGNFPGRFSGRQFSNSRSEMNVSTLELGDSALYLCASSPLGPATNEKLFFGSGTQLSVL.

The rearrangement uses TRBV27 and TRBJ2-7; D unresolved. Germline lookup yields CDR1 MNHEY and CDR2 SMNVEV (reference sequence). The germline V and J ends were trimmed by 2 bases and 2 bases, with 10 bases remaining between them. There are 14 residues in the CDR3. The CDR3 DNA follows: TGTGCCAGCAGTTTAAATGGGCGTACCTACGAGCAGTACTTC. Translating it yields CASSLNGRTYEQYF.

The J gene is TRBJ2-4, the V gene TRBV6-1; 8 nucleotides line up with TRBD2. The CDR3 extends over 20 amino acids. The ends lost 1 base at V and 0 bases at J; junction bases unmatched: 14. Germline lookup yields CDR1 MNHNS and CDR2 SASEGT. The CDR3, as DNA: TGTGCCAGCAGTGAAGGGTTTACGAGCGGGGGCGTTCTAGCCAAAAACATTCAGTACTTC. Translation gives CASSEGFTSGGVLAKNIQYF.

The gene calls are TRBV2 and TRBJ1-5; no clear D. This CDR3 has 12 amino acids. Between the trimmed V and J ends, which lost 3 bases and 6 bases, there was a span of 6 bases. Germline V gene lookup returns CDR1 SNHLY and CDR2 FYNNEI. This chain's CDR3 is CASSDPLQPQHF. The DNA for the CDR3 is TGTGCCAGCAGTGACCCCCTTCAGCCCCAGCATTTT.

The rearrangement joins TRBV27 to TRBJ2-1; 9 nucleotides align to TRBD2. Germline lookup yields CDR1 MNHEY and CDR2 SMNVEV (reference sequence). V gave up 5 bases and J gave up 3 bases; unmatched junction bases: 11. CDR3 size: 17 residues. The CDR3 protein is CASSNPIAGAVYNEQFF. The CDR3 coding sequence is TGTGCCAGCAGTAACCCCATAGCGGGAGCTGTCTACAATGAGCAGTTCTTC.

The gene calls are TRBV28 and TRBJ1-2, with a weak D call TRBD1 (5 bases). Germline loops: CDR1 MDHEN, CDR2 SYDVKM. The V end lost 7 bases, the J end lost 3 bases, and 15 bases lay between the germline ends. The CDR3 runs 14 residues. DNA of the CDR3: TGTGCCAGCAATCCAGTTGGGGCTGACTATGGCTACACCTTC. Encoded protein: CASNPVGADYGYTF.

The V gene is TRBV10-3, the J gene TRBJ2-7; TRBD2 is a possible D gene (6 bases). V gave up 4 bases and J gave up 3 bases, with 10 bases separating them. The germline V gene has CDR1 ENHRY and CDR2 SYGVKD. The CDR3 runs 13 residues. This CDR3 is CAISGGVIYEQYF. In nucleotides, the CDR3 is TGTGCCATCAGTGGGGGGGTTATCTACGAGCAGTACTTC.

This chain links TRBV7-8 with TRBJ2-6; 8 nucleotides agree with TRBD2. The ends lost 1 base at V and 0 bases at J; junction bases unmatched: 5. From germline, CDR1 is SGHVS and CDR2 FQNEAQ. This CDR3 comprises 18 residues. The CDR3 DNA reads TGTGCCAGCAGCTTAGGAGCGGGAGCCGTCTCTGGGGCCAACGTCCTGACTTTC. The encoded protein is CASSLGAGAVSGANVLTF.

This sequence joins TRBV6-1 and TRBJ2-5, with 12 positions matching TRBD1. The V gene's germline CDR1 is MNHNS and CDR2 SASEGT. The trim removed 3 bases at V and 4 bases at J, leaving 15 bases unmatched. CDR3 length: 19 amino acids. The CDR3 protein is CASSEFGAGQGASRETQYF. CDR3 in DNA: TGTGCCAGCAGTGAGTTTGGCGCGGGACAGGGGGCTTCCCGAGAGACCCAGTACTTC.

The gene calls are TRBV18 and TRBJ2-2; 7 bases fit TRBD1. The length of the CDR3 is 16 residues. The J segment lost 5 bases and the V segment lost 3 bases, leaving 9 bases of the junction unmatched. Per germline, CDR1 KGHSH and CDR2 LQKENI. The CDR3 spells CASSPSGRGRTGELFF. Here the CDR3 DNA reads TGTGCCAGCTCACCGTCGGGTAGGGGGCGAACCGGGGAGCTGTTTTTT.

The rearrangement joins TRBV27 to TRBJ2-7; D is perhaps TRBD2 (6 bases). The CDR3 loop spans 14 amino acids. V was clipped by 8 bases and J by 4 bases, with 18 bases between them. In germline, CDR1 is MNHEY, CDR2 SMNVEV (reference sequence). The CDR3 region has the DNA TGTGCCAGCGGGGGACTCACTGGGGCTTACGAGCAGTACTTC. Translation: CASGGLTGAYEQYF.

This chain connects TRBV5-1 to TRBJ1-1, with a weak D call TRBD1 (5 bases). Germline V gene lookup returns CDR1 SGHRS and CDR2 YFSETQ. The CDR3 length is 15 residues. V shed 1 base and J shed 3 bases, with 13 bases lying between them. The CDR3 sequence is CASSLQPGTDTEAFF. The DNA for the CDR3 is TGCGCCAGCAGCTTGCAACCCGGGACTGACACTGAAGCTTTCTTT.

This clone showed up just once. The genes are TRBV18 and TRBJ2-5; 8 nucleotides line up with TRBD2. Germline V gives CDR1 KGHSH, CDR2 LQKENI. V gave up 0 bases and J gave up 10 bases; unmatched junction bases: 16. There are 17 residues in the CDR3. DNA for the CDR3: TGTGCCAGCTCACCACCGCCGGGACTAGGGGCAGGAGGGGGCCAGTACTTC. Its protein product is CASSPPPGLGAGGGQYF.

The genes are TRBV5-6 and TRBJ2-2; D is uncertain. The CDR3 is made up of 14 amino acids. The V end lost 3 bases, the J end lost 5 bases, and 11 bases lay between the germline ends. Germline V gene data show CDR1 as SGHDT and CDR2 as YYEEEE. Written as DNA, the CDR3 is TGTGCCAGCAGCTACGACTGGGGTACCGGGGAGCTGTTTTTT. Protein: CASSYDWGTGELFF.

The V call is TRBV10-1, the J call TRBJ2-1; 10 bases fit TRBD2. CDR1 and CDR2 from the germline V gene are WNHNN and SYGVQD (reference sequence). The CDR3 runs 14 residues. V shed 5 bases and J 9 bases; nucleotides not matched to a gene: 7. CDR3 region: CASSLAGEGLEQFF. CDR3 bases: TGCGCCAGCAGTCTAGCGGGAGAAGGACTTGAGCAGTTCTTC.

This chain joins TRBV27 and TRBJ2-7; 15 bases line up with TRBD2. CDR3 length: 17 residues. V shed 6 bases, J shed 4 bases, and the junction held 10 bases outside the gene matches. CDR1 and CDR2 (germline): MNHEY, SMNVEV (reference sequence). CDR3 DNA sequence: TGTGCCAGCAGCCGGGGACTAGCGGGAGGTGCGCGGTACGAGCAGTACTTC. The encoded protein is CASSRGLAGGARYEQYF.

The J gene is TRBJ1-4, the V gene TRBV28; D is unresolved. Germline lookup yields CDR1 MDHEN and CDR2 SYDVKM. Trimming took off 9 bases at V and 6 bases at J, with 20 bases between the two ends. This CDR3 has 15 residues. The CDR3 coding sequence is TGTGCCAGGCCTCAGCGTGCGGGTAGGGATGAAAAACTGTTTTTT. Translated: CARPQRAGRDEKLFF.

The table lists this clone with a count of one. The chain combines TRBV27 with TRBJ2-5, with D possibly called TRBD1 or TRBD2 (5 bases each). The CDR3 has 17 amino acids. Germline-derived CDR1 and CDR2 are MNHEY and SMNVEV (reference sequence). V was cut by 4 bases and J by 0 bases, with 18 bases left in between. The CDR3 coding sequence is TGTGCCAGCAGTTCTGGGGGAATGGCGACGTACCAAGAGACCCAGTACTTC. Translating it yields CASSSGGMATYQETQYF.

The chain carries TRBV28 and TRBJ2-5, with 7 bases identical to TRBD1. J was trimmed by 7 bases and V by 5 bases; bases with no gene match: 10. The CDR3 has 14 amino acids. CDR1 and CDR2 (germline): MDHEN, SYDVKM. The CDR3 bases are TGTGCCAGCAGTCATGACAGGGCGAGGGTGACCCAGTACTTC. This gives the protein CASSHDRARVTQYF.